This record covers a single T cell receptor (beta chain). What it binds is unknown. The V segment lost 4 bases and the J segment 3 bases; nucleotides outside the gene matches: 4. The CDR3 is 17 amino acids. CDR1 and CDR2 from the germline V gene are SGHDT and YYEEEE. This sample is drawn from a study of shared clonotypes between healthy human individuals. Turning to the study itself: Donor composition was a couple of women and a few men, aged 18 to 49. Whole-study results and caveats: Generation probabilities of non-shared clonotypes were lower (relative to those shared by all four donors).

The assay was carried out at the deep level. Each sorted subset replicate got 200 ng genomic DNA, roughly 33,000 genomes. The data were produced by immunoSEQ multiplex PCR, yet TCRdb's version contains in-frame clones alone and is incomplete. The sample carries 2 million to 2.5 million clones, more than 90% recorded once. The chain uses TRBV5-6 and TRBJ2-1, with 16 positions matching TRBD2. This sequence was found in a man younger than 30 in good health. Input material: naive CD4+ T cells sorted from blood. Subset specified: CD45RA+ positively selected. The CDR3 DNA follows: TGTGCCAGCAGCCCGGGACTAGCGGGAGGGAACTACAATGAGCAGTTCTTC. It codes for CASSPGLAGGNYNEQFF.